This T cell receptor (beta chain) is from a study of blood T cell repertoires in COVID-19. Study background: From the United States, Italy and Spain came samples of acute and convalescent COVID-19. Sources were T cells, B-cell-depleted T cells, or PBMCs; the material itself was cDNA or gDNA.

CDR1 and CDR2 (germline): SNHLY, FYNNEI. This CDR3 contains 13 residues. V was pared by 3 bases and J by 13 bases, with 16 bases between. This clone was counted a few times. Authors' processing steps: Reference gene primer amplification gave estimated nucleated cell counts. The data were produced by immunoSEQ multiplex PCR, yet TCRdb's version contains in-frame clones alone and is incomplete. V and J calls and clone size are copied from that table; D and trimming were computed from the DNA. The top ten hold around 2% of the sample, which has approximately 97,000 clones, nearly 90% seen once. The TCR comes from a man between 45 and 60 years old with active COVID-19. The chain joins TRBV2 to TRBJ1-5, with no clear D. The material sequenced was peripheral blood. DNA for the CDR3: TGTGCCAGCAGTGAGGATACCGGCGGGCCTCAGCATTTT. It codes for CASSEDTGGPQHF.